This T cell receptor beta chain was captured by sequencing in a study of T cell responses to AZD1222 COVID-19 vaccine. Overall study context: Timing groups of about 4 and about 12 weeks for second doses were pooled.

Generated by immunoSEQ multiplex PCR, the TCRdb table keeps only in-frame clones and is missing some. The data show 110,000 to 150,000 clones, around 90% seen once. CDR1 is MGHRA and CDR2 is YSYEKL in the germline V gene. J was trimmed by 1 base and V by 0 bases; bases with no gene match: 9. The CDR3 covers 19 residues. Broader study findings: Clonal diversity may have been underestimated in mostly white British donors.

For this clone: Its specificity is unknown.

The receptor comes from an adult in good health. The chain uses TRBV4-1 and TRBJ2-6; 7 positions agree with TRBD1. This specimen consisted of peripheral blood, obtained on day 0 of AZD1222 vaccination. The CDR3 DNA reads TGCGCCAGCAGCCAAGATGCCGTCAACAGGGGATCTGGGGCCAACGTCCTGACTTTC. This translates into CASSQDAVNRGSGANVLTF.